This T cell receptor beta chain was identified during a study of blood T cell repertoires in COVID-19. About the study: Some COVID-19 samples were acute and others convalescent; all came from the United States, Italy and Spain. Sources were T cells, B-cell-depleted T cells, or PBMCs; the material itself was cDNA or gDNA.

In the source study's methods: By means of reference gene primer amplification, nucleated cell counts were estimated. Clones were sequenced by immunoSEQ multiplex PCR, and TCRdb holds only the in-frame ones, with some missing. D and trimming come from the DNA, and the V and J calls and clone size come from that table. The sample lists fewer than 45,000 clones; 85% to 95% were seen once. CDR1 is MDHEN and CDR2 is SYDVKM in the germline V gene. V lost 11 bases, J lost 1 base, and 13 bases stayed unmatched. The CDR3 is made up of 15 amino acids. The V gene is TRBV28, the J gene TRBJ1-2, with 7 bases fitting TRBD1. The specimen sequenced was peripheral blood. The receptor was isolated from a human donor in a cohort sampled during active COVID-19. CDR3 bases: TGTGCCGGGGGGAGCACACAGGGGAATAACTATGGCTACACCTTC. Translated: CAGGSTQGNNYGYTF.